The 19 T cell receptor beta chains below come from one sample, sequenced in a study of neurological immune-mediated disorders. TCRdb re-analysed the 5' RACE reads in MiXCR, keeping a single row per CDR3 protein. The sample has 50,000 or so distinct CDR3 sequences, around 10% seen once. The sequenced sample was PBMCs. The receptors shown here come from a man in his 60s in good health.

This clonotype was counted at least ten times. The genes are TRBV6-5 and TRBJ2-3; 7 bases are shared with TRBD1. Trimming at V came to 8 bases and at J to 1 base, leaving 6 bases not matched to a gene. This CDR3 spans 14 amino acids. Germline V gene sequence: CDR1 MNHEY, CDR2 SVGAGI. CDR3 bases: TGTGCCAGCCGCACAGGGGAAGGCACAGATACGCAGTATTTT. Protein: CASRTGEGTDTQYF.

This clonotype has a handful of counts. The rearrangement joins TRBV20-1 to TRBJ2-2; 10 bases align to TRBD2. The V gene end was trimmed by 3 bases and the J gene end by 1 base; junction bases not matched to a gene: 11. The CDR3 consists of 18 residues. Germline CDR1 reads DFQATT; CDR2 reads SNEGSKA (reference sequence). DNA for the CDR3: TGCAGTGCTAGCGCCTCCCCGACTAGCGGGCTGAACACCGGGGAGCTGTTTTTT. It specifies CSASASPTSGLNTGELFF.

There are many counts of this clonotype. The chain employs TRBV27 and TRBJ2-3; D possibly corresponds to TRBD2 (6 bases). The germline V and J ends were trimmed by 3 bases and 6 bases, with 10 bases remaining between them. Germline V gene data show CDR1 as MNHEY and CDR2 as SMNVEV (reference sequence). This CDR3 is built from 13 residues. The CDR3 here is CASSFEGRDTQYF. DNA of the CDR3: TGTGCCAGCAGTTTTGAAGGGAGGGATACGCAGTATTTT.

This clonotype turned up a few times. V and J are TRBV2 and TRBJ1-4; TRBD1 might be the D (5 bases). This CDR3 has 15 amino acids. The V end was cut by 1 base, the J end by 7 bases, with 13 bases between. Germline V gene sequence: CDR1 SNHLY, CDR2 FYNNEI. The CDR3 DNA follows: TGTGCCAGCAGTGAAGGGGGACGCGGAGGTGAAAAACTGTTTTTT. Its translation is CASSEGGRGGEKLFF.

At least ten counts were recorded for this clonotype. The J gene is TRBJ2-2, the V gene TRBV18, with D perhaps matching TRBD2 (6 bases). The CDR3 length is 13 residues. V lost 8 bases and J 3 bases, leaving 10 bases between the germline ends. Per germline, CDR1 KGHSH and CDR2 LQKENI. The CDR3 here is CASGRLDTGELFF. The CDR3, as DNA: TGTGCCAGCGGGAGGCTGGACACCGGGGAGCTGTTTTTT. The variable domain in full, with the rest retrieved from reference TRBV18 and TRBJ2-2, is NAGVMQNPRHLVRRRGQEARLRCSPMKGHSHVYWYRQLPEEGLKFMVYLQKENIIDESGMPKERFSAEFPKEGPSILRIQQVVRGDSAAYFCASGRLDTGELFFGEGSRLTVL.

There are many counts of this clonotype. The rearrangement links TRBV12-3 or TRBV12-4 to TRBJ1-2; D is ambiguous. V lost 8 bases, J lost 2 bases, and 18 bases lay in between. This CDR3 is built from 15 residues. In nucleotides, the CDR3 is TGTGCCAGCGCCCTAAGTGGCACCGAAAACTATGGCTACACCTTC. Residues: CASALSGTENYGYTF.

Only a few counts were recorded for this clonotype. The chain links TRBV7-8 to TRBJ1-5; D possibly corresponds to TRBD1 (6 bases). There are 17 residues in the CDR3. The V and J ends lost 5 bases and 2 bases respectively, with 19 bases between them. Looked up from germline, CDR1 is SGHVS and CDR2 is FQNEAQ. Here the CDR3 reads CASSPSGGIRGNQPQHF. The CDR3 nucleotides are TGTGCCAGCAGCCCCTCCGGGGGCATCAGAGGCAATCAGCCCCAGCATTTT.

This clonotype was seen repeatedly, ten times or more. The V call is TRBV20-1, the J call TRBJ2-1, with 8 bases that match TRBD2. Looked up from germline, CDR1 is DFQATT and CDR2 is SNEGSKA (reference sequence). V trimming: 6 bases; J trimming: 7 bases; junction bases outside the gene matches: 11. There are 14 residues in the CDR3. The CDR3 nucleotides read TGCAGTGCCCCGCGGGCGGGGGGTGGGAATGAGCAGTTCTTC. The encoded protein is CSAPRAGGGNEQFF.

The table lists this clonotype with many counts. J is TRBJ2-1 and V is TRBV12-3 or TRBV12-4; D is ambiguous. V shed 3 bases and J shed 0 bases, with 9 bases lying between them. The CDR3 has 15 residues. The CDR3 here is CASSLGLSSYNEQFF. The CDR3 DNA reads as TGTGCCAGCAGTTTGGGGTTGAGCTCCTACAATGAGCAGTTCTTC.

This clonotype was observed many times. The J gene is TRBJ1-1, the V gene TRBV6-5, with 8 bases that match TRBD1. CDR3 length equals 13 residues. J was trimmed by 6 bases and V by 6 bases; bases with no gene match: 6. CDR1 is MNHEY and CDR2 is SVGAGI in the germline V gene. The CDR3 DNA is TGTGCCAGCAGCTATACACAGGGGGCTGAAGCTTTCTTT. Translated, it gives CASSYTQGAEAFF.

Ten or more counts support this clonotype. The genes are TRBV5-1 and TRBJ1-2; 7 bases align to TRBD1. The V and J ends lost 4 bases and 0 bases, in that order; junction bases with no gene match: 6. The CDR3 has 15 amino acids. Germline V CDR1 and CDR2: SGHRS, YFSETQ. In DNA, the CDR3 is TGCGCCAGCAGCCTATACAGGGGAGCTAACTATGGCTACACCTTC. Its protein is CASSLYRGANYGYTF.

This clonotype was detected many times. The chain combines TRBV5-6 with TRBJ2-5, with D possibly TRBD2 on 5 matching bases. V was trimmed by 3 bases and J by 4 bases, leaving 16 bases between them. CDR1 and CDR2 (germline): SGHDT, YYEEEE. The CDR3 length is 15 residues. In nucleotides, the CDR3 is TGTGCCAGCAGCTCCCTAATTCGGGGTGGAGAGACCCAGTACTTC. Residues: CASSSLIRGGETQYF.

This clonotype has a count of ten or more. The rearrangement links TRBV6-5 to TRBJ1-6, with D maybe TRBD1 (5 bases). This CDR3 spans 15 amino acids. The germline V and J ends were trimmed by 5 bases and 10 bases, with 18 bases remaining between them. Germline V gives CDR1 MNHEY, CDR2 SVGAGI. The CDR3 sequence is CASSRQGGESSPLHF. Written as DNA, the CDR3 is TGTGCCAGCAGTCGCCAGGGTGGGGAAAGCTCACCCCTCCACTTT.

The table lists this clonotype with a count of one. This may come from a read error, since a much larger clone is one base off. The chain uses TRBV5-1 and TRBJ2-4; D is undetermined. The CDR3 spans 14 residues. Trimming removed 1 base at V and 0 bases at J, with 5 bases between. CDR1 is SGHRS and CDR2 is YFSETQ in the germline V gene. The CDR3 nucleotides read TGCGCCAGCAGCTTGACCATAGCCAAAAACATTCAGTACTTC. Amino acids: CASSLTIAKNIQYF. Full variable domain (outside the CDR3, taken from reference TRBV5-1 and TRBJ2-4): KAGVTQTPRYLIKTRGQQVTLSCSPISGHRSVSWYQQTPGQGLQFLFEYFSETQRNKGNFPGRFSGRQFSNSRSEMNVSTLELGDSALYLCASSLTIAKNIQYFGAGTRLSVL.

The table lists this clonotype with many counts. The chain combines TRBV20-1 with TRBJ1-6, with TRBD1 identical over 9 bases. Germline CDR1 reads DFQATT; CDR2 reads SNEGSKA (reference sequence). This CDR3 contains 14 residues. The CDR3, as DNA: TGCTCCTGGGCCGGGACAGGGTATAATTCACCCCTCCACTTT. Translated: CSWAGTGYNSPLHF.

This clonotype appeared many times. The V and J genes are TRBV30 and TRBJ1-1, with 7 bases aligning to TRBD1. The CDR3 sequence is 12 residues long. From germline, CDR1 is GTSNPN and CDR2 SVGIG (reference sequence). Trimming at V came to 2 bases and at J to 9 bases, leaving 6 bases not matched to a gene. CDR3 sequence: CAWSPDRVKAFF. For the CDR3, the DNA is TGTGCCTGGAGTCCCGACAGGGTGAAAGCTTTCTTT.

CDR3 coding DNA: TGCAGTGCTCGGGGGAGGCTGAACACTGAAGCTTTCTTT. This encodes CSARGRLNTEAFF. The V call is TRBV20-1, the J call TRBJ1-1; D may be TRBD1 (5 bases). Germline V gives CDR1 DFQATT, CDR2 SNEGSKA (reference sequence). The CDR3 extends over 13 amino acids. V was shortened by 5 bases and J by 0 bases, with 10 bases between the two germline ends.

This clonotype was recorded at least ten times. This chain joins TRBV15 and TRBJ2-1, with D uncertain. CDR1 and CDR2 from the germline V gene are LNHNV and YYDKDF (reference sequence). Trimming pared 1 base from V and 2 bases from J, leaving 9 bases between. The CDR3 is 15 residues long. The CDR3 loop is CATSRVMEPYNEQFF. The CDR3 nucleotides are TGTGCCACCAGCAGAGTGATGGAGCCCTACAATGAGCAGTTCTTC.

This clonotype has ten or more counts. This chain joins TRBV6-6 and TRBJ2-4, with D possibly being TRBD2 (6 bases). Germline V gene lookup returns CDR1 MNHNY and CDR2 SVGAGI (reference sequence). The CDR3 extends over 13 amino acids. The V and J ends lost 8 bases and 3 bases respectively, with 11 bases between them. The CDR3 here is CASSDGGKNIQYF. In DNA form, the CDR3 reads TGTGCCAGCTCGGACGGGGGCAAAAACATTCAGTACTTC.